Each of the 32 T cell receptor beta chains below was sequenced from the same sample in a study of blood T cell repertoires in COVID-19. Assay used: immunoSEQ multiplex PCR; TCRdb lists only in-frame clones, some missing. The repertoire holds 70,000 or so clones, with around 89% as singletons. The sample taken for sequencing was peripheral blood. All receptors derive from a man in his 60s with acute or convalescent COVID-19.

This rearrangement joins TRBV3-1 (or the pseudogene TRBV3-2) to TRBJ2-5, with 8 positions matching TRBD1. Germline V CDR1 and CDR2: LGHDT, YNNKEL (reference sequence). This CDR3 comprises 14 residues. V dropped 4 bases and J dropped 8; count of bases not matched to a gene: 9. CDR3 bases: TGTGCCAGCAGCCCGACGGGACAGGCGGAAACCCAGTACTTC. Translated: CASSPTGQAETQYF.

The chain uses TRBV10-3 and TRBJ2-5; 11 bases fit TRBD2. With V trimmed by 2 bases and J by 7 bases, 3 bases remained unmatched. The CDR3 is 14 amino acids. The V gene's germline CDR1 is ENHRY and CDR2 SYGVKD. In DNA, the CDR3 is TGTGCCATCAGTGAGACTAGCGGGGGTATGACCCAGTACTTC. It translates to CAISETSGGMTQYF.

V usage is TRBV9 and J usage is TRBJ1-3; D ambiguous. The CDR3 runs to 13 residues. V was trimmed by 2 bases and J by 0 bases, leaving 3 bases between them. The germline CDR1 and CDR2 sequences are SGDLS and YYNGEE. The CDR3 reads CASSVHSGNTIYF. The CDR3 coding sequence is TGTGCCAGCAGCGTTCACTCTGGAAACACCATATATTTT.

This clone showed up just once. V gene TRBV4-2 combines with J gene TRBJ2-5; 10 bases match TRBD1. The J segment lost 1 base and the V segment lost 5 bases, leaving 4 bases of the junction unmatched. The CDR3 sequence is 15 residues long. Per the germline V gene, CDR1 is LGHNA and CDR2 is YNFKEQ. Written as DNA, the CDR3 is TGTGCCAGCAGCACCCGGACAGGGGGCCAAGAGACCCAGTACTTC. Its protein product is CASSTRTGGQETQYF.

The chain uses TRBV15 and TRBJ2-5; 10 nucleotides align to TRBD2. The CDR3 contains 13 residues. Germline V gives CDR1 LNHNV, CDR2 YYDKDF (reference sequence). V trimming: 8 bases; J trimming: 5 bases; junction bases outside the gene matches: 5. The CDR3 DNA reads as TGTGCCACCCAGCGGGAGGGCCGGGAGACCCAGTACTTC. This codes for CATQREGRETQYF.

The chain combines TRBV18 with TRBJ2-7; TRBD1 aligns across 9 bases. Unmatched junction bases numbered 5, after V lost 4 bases and J lost 4 bases. This CDR3 region has 14 residues. CDR1 is KGHSH and CDR2 is LQKENI in the germline V gene. As DNA, the CDR3 is TGTGCCAGCTCACAGGGACAGGGTGGGTACGAGCAGTACTTC. This codes for CASSQGQGGYEQYF.

The chain joins TRBV11-3 to TRBJ2-3, with 7 nucleotides matching TRBD1. Germline CDR1 reads SGHNT; CDR2 reads YENEEA. There are 14 residues in the CDR3. With V trimmed by 3 bases and J by 2 bases, 2 bases remained unmatched. CDR3: CASSLGQNTDTQYF. DNA for the CDR3: TGTGCCAGCAGCTTGGGACAGAACACAGATACGCAGTATTTT.

The chain couples TRBV6-2 or TRBV6-3 to TRBJ1-6; D perhaps matches TRBD1 (6 bases). The CDR3 length is 16 residues. The V gene's germline CDR1 is MNHEY and CDR2 SVGEGT. The V gene lost 6 bases and the J gene lost 3 bases, with 15 bases spanning the gap. As DNA, the CDR3 is TGTGCCAGCAGCCGGCGCGGGGGCTACTATAATTCACCCCTCCACTTT. This translates into CASSRRGGYYNSPLHF.

This chain links TRBV27 with TRBJ2-3; tentative D call: TRBD1 (5 bases). V lost 2 bases and J lost 1, with 10 bases in between. CDR1 MNHEY and CDR2 SMNVEV come from the germline V gene (reference sequence). The CDR3 is 15 residues long. The CDR3 nucleotides read TGTGCCAGCAGTTTAACACCGACAGGCACAGATACGCAGTATTTT. Translated, it gives CASSLTPTGTDTQYF.

In its sample, this clone was seen a few times. This rearrangement joins TRBV11-2 to TRBJ1-2, with D perhaps matching TRBD1 (6 bases). With 6 bases removed from V and 3 bases from J, the gap between germline ends came to 20 bases. Germline CDR1 and CDR2: SGHAT and FQNNGV. The CDR3 runs to 16 residues. The CDR3 nucleotides read TGTGCCAGCAGGCCCTTACAGGGTCCCCTTGACTATGGCTACACCTTC. Residues: CASRPLQGPLDYGYTF. Complete variable domain (other parts from reference TRBV11-2 and TRBJ1-2): EAGVAQSPRYKIIEKRQSVAFWCNPISGHATLYWYQQILGQGPKLLIQFQNNGVVDDSQLPKDRFSAERLKGVDSTLKIQPAKLEDSAVYLCASRPLQGPLDYGYTFGSGTRLTVV.

The V gene is TRBV28, the J gene TRBJ1-2, with 9 nucleotides matching TRBD1. The V segment lost 2 bases and the J segment 0 bases; nucleotides outside the gene matches: 4. CDR1 is MDHEN and CDR2 is SYDVKM in the germline V gene. CDR3 length equals 16 residues. The CDR3 here is CASSLGGQGANYGYTF. The CDR3 bases are TGTGCCAGCAGTTTAGGGGGACAGGGAGCTAACTATGGCTACACCTTC.

The chain is built from TRBV19 and TRBJ2-3; 9 bases fit TRBD1. The V gene's germline CDR1 is LNHDA and CDR2 SQIVND (reference sequence). The CDR3 totals 15 residues. J lost 6 bases, V lost 6 bases, and 10 bases had no gene match. The CDR3 DNA reads TGTGCCAGTAGCACTCCGGGGACAGGGAGGGATACGCAGTATTTT. This codes for CASSTPGTGRDTQYF.

The CDR3 region has the DNA TGTGCCAGCAGCCCGGGGACAGGGGGCTTAGAGACCCAGTACTTC. It translates to CASSPGTGGLETQYF. The genes are TRBV14 and TRBJ2-5; 12 positions match TRBD1. Trimming cost V 4 bases and J 4 bases; bases outside gene matches: 4. Germline CDR1 SGHDN, CDR2 FVKESK. The CDR3 covers 15 residues.

CDR3 region: CASKSLLAGGSNTGELFF. DNA of the CDR3: TGTGCCAGCAAATCCCTGCTAGCGGGAGGGTCGAACACCGGGGAGCTGTTTTTT. J is TRBJ2-2 and V is TRBV7-9; 12 bases are shared with TRBD2. The CDR3 extends over 18 amino acids. Germline V gene lookup returns CDR1 SEHNR and CDR2 FQNEAQ (reference sequence). V gave up 7 bases and J gave up 0 bases; unmatched junction bases: 9.

The chain is built from TRBV3-1 (or the pseudogene TRBV3-2) and TRBJ2-3, with D tentatively TRBD2 (5 bases). Germline CDR1 LGHDT, CDR2 YNNKEL (reference sequence). This CDR3 has 15 amino acids. The V gene lost 3 bases and the J gene lost 0 bases, with 10 bases spanning the gap. The CDR3 nucleotides read TGTGCCAGCAGCCAGGGAGATTCTAGCACAGATACGCAGTATTTT. Encoded protein: CASSQGDSSTDTQYF.

The V call is TRBV5-1, the J call TRBJ1-1, with 7 nucleotides matching TRBD1. Germline values: CDR1 SGHRS, CDR2 YFSETQ. This CDR3 is built from 14 residues. V shed 3 bases and J 5 bases; nucleotides not matched to a gene: 7. The CDR3 loop is CASSYVTGRTEAFF. The CDR3 DNA follows: TGCGCCAGCAGCTATGTGACAGGGAGGACTGAAGCTTTCTTT.

This clone was detected a few times. The chain has TRBV5-1 and TRBJ2-5, with D tentatively TRBD2 (5 bases). Germline loops: CDR1 SGHRS, CDR2 YFSETQ. The CDR3 has 13 amino acids. Trimming shortened V by 5 bases and J by 5 bases, and 13 bases separated the two germline ends. The CDR3 nucleotides read TGCGCCAGCAGGCTGGGAGTGGAGGAGACCCAGTACTTC. As protein: CASRLGVEETQYF. Full variable domain (rest looked up from reference TRBV5-1 and TRBJ2-5): KAGVTQTPRYLIKTRGQQVTLSCSPISGHRSVSWYQQTPGQGLQFLFEYFSETQRNKGNFPGRFSGRQFSNSRSEMNVSTLELGDSALYLCASRLGVEETQYFGPGTRLLVL.

J is TRBJ1-5 and V is TRBV18; TRBD1 agrees at 10 bases. The junction had 12 bases not matched to a gene; V was cut back by 4 bases and J by 6 bases. The CDR3 runs 17 residues. Germline CDR1 and CDR2: KGHSH and LQKENI. The CDR3 nucleotides are TGTGCCAGCTCACTGTCGCGGGACAGGGGCCGAAGTCAGCCCCAGCATTTT. Residues: CASSLSRDRGRSQPQHF.

The chain carries TRBV5-4 and TRBJ1-2; 10 nucleotides match TRBD1. V lost 4 bases to trimming and J lost 5 bases; unmatched junction nucleotides: 8. Germline loops: CDR1 SGHNT, CDR2 YYREEE (reference sequence). The CDR3 runs to 15 residues. CDR3 in amino acids: CASSVGQGFGYGYTF. Here the CDR3 DNA reads TGTGCCAGCAGCGTGGGACAGGGGTTTGGGTATGGCTACACCTTC.

The chain couples TRBV2 to TRBJ2-3, with 9 bases lining up with TRBD2. V shed 0 bases, J shed 3 bases, and the junction held 4 bases outside the gene matches. There are 16 residues in the CDR3. Germline CDR1 and CDR2: SNHLY and FYNNEI. The DNA for the CDR3 is TGTGCCAGCAGTGAAGCTAGCGGACTAGCGACAGATACGCAGTATTTT. It codes for CASSEASGLATDTQYF.

This rearrangement joins TRBV6-5 to TRBJ1-3; the D is unclear. This CDR3 comprises 15 residues. CDR1 MNHEY and CDR2 SVGAGI come from the germline V gene. The ends were cut back, 0 bases at V and 0 bases at J, with 6 bases in the middle. CDR3 in DNA: TGTGCCAGCAGTTACTCGATTAGCTCTGGAAACACCATATATTTT. Translated: CASSYSISSGNTIYF.

Only one count was recorded for this clone. V and J are TRBV27 and TRBJ2-1; 8 bases are shared with TRBD2. The CDR3 contains 17 residues. Per germline, CDR1 MNHEY and CDR2 SMNVEV (reference sequence). The junction had 15 bases not matched to a gene; V was cut back by 2 bases and J by 9 bases. CDR3 loop: CASSLPSASGPRGEQFF. CDR3 in DNA: TGTGCCAGCAGTTTACCCTCGGCTAGCGGGCCTCGCGGTGAGCAGTTCTTC.

This chain links TRBV5-1 with TRBJ2-3; 8 positions match TRBD2. The CDR3 length is 16 residues. The V segment lost 4 bases and the J segment 3 bases; nucleotides outside the gene matches: 10. Germline CDR1 reads SGHRS; CDR2 reads YFSETQ. This chain's CDR3 is CASSLGKAGATDTQYF. Here the CDR3 DNA reads TGCGCCAGCAGCCTAGGAAAAGCGGGAGCGACAGATACGCAGTATTTT.

This chain uses TRBV29-1 with TRBJ2-1, with no clear D. Germline CDR1 and CDR2: SQVTM and ANQGSEA. Trimming cost V 6 bases and J 7 bases, with 19 bases left between them. The CDR3 loop spans 14 amino acids. Written as DNA, the CDR3 is TGCAGCGTCGATCTAGGCGGTTTGGCGAATGAGCAGTTCTTC. Its translation is CSVDLGGLANEQFF.

This sequence joins TRBV7-9 and TRBJ1-1, with 7 bases matching TRBD1. The germline V gene has CDR1 SEHNR and CDR2 FQNEAQ (reference sequence). Unmatched junction bases numbered 11, after V lost 4 bases and J lost 3 bases. This CDR3 region has 16 residues. The chain's CDR3 is CASSSPRTGDYTEAFF. The CDR3 DNA sequence: TGTGCCAGCAGCTCCCCCCGAACAGGGGACTACACTGAAGCTTTCTTT.

This rearrangement joins TRBV7-6 to TRBJ2-2; D possibly corresponds to TRBD1 (5 bases). V shed 3 bases and J shed 1 base, with 9 bases lying between them. Germline V gives CDR1 SGHVS, CDR2 FNYEAQ. The CDR3 length is 15 residues. The CDR3 nucleotides read TGTGCCAGCAGCTTGGTTCAGGGGAACACCGGGGAGCTGTTTTTT. It codes for CASSLVQGNTGELFF.

The genes are TRBV24-1 and TRBJ1-2; 7 bases fit TRBD1. Trimming removed 0 bases from V and 7 bases from J; junction bases left unmatched: 4. Germline V gene lookup returns CDR1 KGHDR and CDR2 SFDVKD. CDR3 size: 14 residues. For the CDR3, the DNA is TGTGCCACCAGTGATTTGGGACAGGCGGGTGGCTACACCTTC. It translates to CATSDLGQAGGYTF.

This chain connects TRBV5-1 to TRBJ2-5; possible D gene TRBD2, 5 bases. V lost 2 bases and J 4 bases, leaving 9 bases between the germline ends. CDR1 is SGHRS and CDR2 is YFSETQ in the germline V gene. This CDR3 region has 13 residues. This CDR3 is CASSFEGSETQYF. The CDR3 DNA reads TGCGCCAGCAGCTTTGAGGGCTCAGAGACCCAGTACTTC. Together with reference TRBV5-1 and TRBJ2-5, the CDR3 gives the full variable domain: KAGVTQTPRYLIKTRGQQVTLSCSPISGHRSVSWYQQTPGQGLQFLFEYFSETQRNKGNFPGRFSGRQFSNSRSEMNVSTLELGDSALYLCASSFEGSETQYFGPGTRLLVL.

The chain uses TRBV6-1 and TRBJ2-7; 14 nucleotides line up with TRBD2. The CDR3 has 19 amino acids. V lost 4 bases and J lost 0; bases outside the gene matches: 11. Per the germline V gene, CDR1 is MNHNS and CDR2 is SASEGT. The CDR3 protein is CASSGGRTSGGLSSYEQYF. CDR3 coding DNA: TGTGCCAGCAGTGGGGGACGGACTAGCGGGGGGCTCAGCTCCTACGAGCAGTACTTC.

V is TRBV3-1 (or the pseudogene TRBV3-2) and J is TRBJ2-5; D might be TRBD1 (5 bases). The CDR3 is 16 amino acids. V was pared by 6 bases and J by 2 bases, with 19 bases between. Germline CDR1 is LGHDT and CDR2 is YNNKEL (reference sequence). The CDR3 sequence: CASSLLRQGDQETQYF. The CDR3 nucleotides read TGTGCCAGCAGTCTGCTCCGGCAGGGCGATCAAGAGACCCAGTACTTC.

J is TRBJ2-7 and V is TRBV10-1, with TRBD2 matching over 7 bases. The V and J ends lost 4 bases and 1 base, in that order; junction bases with no gene match: 10. Germline lookup yields CDR1 WNHNN and CDR2 SYGVQD (reference sequence). This CDR3 contains 16 residues. This CDR3 is CASSAGFRGGSYEQYF. Here the CDR3 DNA reads TGCGCCAGCAGTGCCGGGTTTCGGGGAGGGTCCTACGAGCAGTACTTC.

V is TRBV5-1 and J is TRBJ2-7, with 7 nucleotides matching TRBD2. The CDR3 is 15 amino acids. V lost 4 bases to trimming and J lost 7 bases; unmatched junction nucleotides: 14. CDR1 is SGHRS, CDR2 YFSETQ, per germline. CDR3 bases: TGCGCCAGCAGCCCCGAGCTAGCGGTGCGGGGTGAGCAGTACTTC. Translating it yields CASSPELAVRGEQYF.